This passage covers 12 T cell receptor beta chains from one sample sequenced in a study of CD8 T cells in Susac syndrome. RNA totalling roughly 0.5 to 1 ug underwent reverse transcription with random hexamers. TCRdb itself ran the immunoSEQ multiplex PCR reads through MiXCR, one entry per CDR3 protein. The sample carries 150,000 to 190,000 distinct CDR3 sequences, around 95% recorded once. Sequenced: CD8+ T cells from PBMCs. The receptors were gathered from a human donor with multiple sclerosis.

The chain couples TRBV20-1 to TRBJ1-6, with 7 nucleotides matching TRBD1. The V segment lost 0 bases and the J segment 10 bases; nucleotides outside the gene matches: 12. The germline gives CDR1 DFQATT, CDR2 SNEGSKA (reference sequence). The CDR3 has 16 amino acids. The CDR3 DNA follows: TGCAGTGCTAGAGAGGCCCGCGACAGACAGGGATCACCCCTCCACTTT. Encoded protein: CSAREARDRQGSPLHF.

This chain connects TRBV2 to TRBJ1-2; D remains ambiguous. The CDR3 has 13 amino acids. CDR1 is SNHLY, CDR2 FYNNEI, per germline. Trimming removed 7 bases from V and 5 bases from J, with 14 bases in between. As DNA, the CDR3 is TGTGCCAGCACCGAACGTGGGTTATATGGCTACACCTTC. Translation: CASTERGLYGYTF.

This chain links TRBV2 with TRBJ2-3; 7 bases fit TRBD2. With 7 bases clipped from V and 7 bases from J, the junction kept 11 bases outside the gene matches. The CDR3 covers 14 residues. CDR1 is SNHLY and CDR2 is FYNNEI in the germline V gene. CDR3 loop: CASKLAAEENTQYF. CDR3 DNA sequence: TGTGCCAGCAAGCTAGCGGCAGAGGAAAATACGCAGTATTTT.

V and J are TRBV12-3 or TRBV12-4 and TRBJ2-7; either TRBD1 or TRBD2 may supply D (5 bases each). CDR3 length: 14 amino acids. V was clipped by 3 bases and J by 4 bases, with 13 bases between them. CDR3 bases: TGTGCCAGCAGTTTGTCCGCCGAGGGGTACGAGCAGTACTTC. Its translation is CASSLSAEGYEQYF.

The chain uses TRBV30 and TRBJ1-2; a weak D match, TRBD1 (5 bases). The CDR3 is made up of 14 amino acids. The V and J ends lost 0 bases and 6 bases respectively, with 14 bases between them. Germline lookup yields CDR1 GTSNPN and CDR2 SVGIG (reference sequence). This chain's CDR3 is CAWSVSGGFDGYTF. The CDR3 DNA sequence: TGTGCCTGGAGTGTATCTGGGGGATTTGATGGCTACACCTTC. Full variable domain (missing parts from reference TRBV30 and TRBJ1-2): SQTIHQWPATLVQPVGSPLSLECTVEGTSNPNLYWYRQAAGRGLQLLFYSVGIGQISSEVPQNLSASRPQDRQFILSSKKLLLSDSGFYLCAWSVSGGFDGYTFGSGTRLTVV.

This rearrangement joins TRBV2 to TRBJ1-6; D perhaps matches TRBD1 (6 bases). The CDR3 is 17 amino acids. Deletions cut 2 bases from V and 0 bases from J, with 11 bases between. Per the germline V gene, CDR1 is SNHLY and CDR2 is FYNNEI. DNA for the CDR3: TGTGCCAGCAGTGAACGGGGGGCAAGCTCCTATAATTCACCCCTCCACTTT. Translated, it gives CASSERGASSYNSPLHF.

The chain recombines TRBV29-1 with TRBJ1-4, with a possible D match to TRBD1 (5 bases). Trimming removed 4 bases at V and 8 bases at J, with 17 bases between. The CDR3 contains 14 residues. The germline V gene has CDR1 SQVTM and CDR2 ANQGSEA. This CDR3 is CSVGPSGGEEKLFF. The CDR3 DNA sequence: TGCAGCGTTGGCCCCTCGGGGGGGGAGGAAAAACTGTTTTTT.

This clonotype has just one count. This rearrangement joins TRBV12-3 or TRBV12-4 to TRBJ2-1; D is undetermined. The V and J ends lost 5 bases and 5 bases respectively, with 10 bases between them. The length of the CDR3 is 13 residues. CDR3 nucleotide sequence: TGTGCCAGCAGTCCCCCAGGAAACAATGAGCAGTTCTTC. Its protein is CASSPPGNNEQFF.

This clonotype was picked up one time. The chain links TRBV2 to TRBJ2-7; D may be TRBD2 (6 bases). This CDR3 has 14 residues. V was clipped by 3 bases and J by 0 bases, with 9 bases between them. Germline V gives CDR1 SNHLY, CDR2 FYNNEI. DNA of the CDR3: TGTGCCAGCAGTGAGGACGGGAGCTCCTACGAGCAGTACTTC. Translated, it gives CASSEDGSSYEQYF.

CDR3 nucleotides: TGTGCCAGCAGTTACGGACCCTCTGGGGCCAACGTCCTGACTTTC. It yields the protein CASSYGPSGANVLTF. This chain connects TRBV6-5 to TRBJ2-6; D call uncertain. CDR1 is MNHEY, CDR2 SVGAGI, per germline. Trimming removed 2 bases at V and 0 bases at J, with 5 bases between. CDR3 length: 15 amino acids.

CDR3 protein: CASSSFGAWSNQPQHF. In DNA form, the CDR3 reads TGTGCCAGCAGTTCCTTCGGGGCATGGAGCAATCAGCCCCAGCATTTT. The chain carries TRBV28 and TRBJ1-5; D perhaps matches TRBD1 (5 bases). Germline V lookup: CDR1 MDHEN, CDR2 SYDVKM. There are 16 residues in the CDR3. V lost 4 bases to trimming and J lost 1 base, with 14 bases between them.

This rearrangement joins TRBV12-3 or TRBV12-4 to TRBJ2-1; D uncertain. Trimming shortened V by 6 bases and J by 5 bases, and 11 bases separated the two germline ends. The CDR3 has 13 amino acids. This CDR3 reads CASSPRQNNEQFF. CDR3 coding DNA: TGTGCCAGCAGCCCCAGACAAAACAATGAGCAGTTCTTC.